The next 6 T cell receptor beta chains were all read from a single sample in a study of blood T cells in healthy people across ages (dated by TCRdb to the mid-2010s). Libraries were constructed by 5' RACE. Sequencing took place on an Illumina HiSeq 2500. A second roughly 7 to 11 cycle PCR used a sample-barcoded 5' primer and a J-beta primer mix. TCRdb trimmed public reads at Q25 via fastp, called clones via MiXCR and kept in-frame beta chains. Entries are consolidated by CDR3 protein sequence, retaining the most common genes and DNA. The sample table holds about 810,000 distinct CDR3 sequences, of which roughly 35% were seen once. Jointly, the top ten make up 13% of the sample. Sequenced sample: blood. Every receptor here comes from a man younger than 35 in good health.

This clonotype was counted a few times. The CDR3 reads CASSQRTGPYEQYF. CDR3 nucleotides: TGTGCCAGCAGCCAAAGGACAGGGCCCTACGAGCAGTACTTC. V gene TRBV11-2 combines with J gene TRBJ2-7, with 8 bases matching TRBD1. Germline V CDR1 and CDR2: SGHAT, FQNNGV. V lost 5 bases, J lost 2 bases, and 5 bases stayed unmatched. This CDR3 has 14 residues.

CDR3 loop: CASSLGDSRDTQYF. The DNA for the CDR3 is TGTGCCAGCAGCCTTGGAGACTCCAGAGATACGCAGTATTTT. This chain uses TRBV7-9 with TRBJ2-3; D unclear. The CDR3 contains 14 residues. V shed 5 bases and J shed 5 bases, with 14 bases lying between them. Per the germline V gene, CDR1 is SEHNR and CDR2 is FQNEAQ (reference sequence).

This clonotype has only a few counts. V usage is TRBV4-2 and J usage is TRBJ1-1; D unclear. Deletions cut 1 base from V and 8 bases from J, with 14 bases between. This CDR3 comprises 14 residues. Per germline, CDR1 LGHNA and CDR2 YNFKEQ. CDR3 DNA: TGTGCCAGCAGCCAAGGGTTCGTGGCGCAAGAAGCTTTCTTT. It encodes CASSQGFVAQEAFF.

This clonotype was detected a few times. The CDR3, as DNA: TGTGCCAGCAGCTTTACCGGGACAGGGTCCGGTACGAGTGGCTACACCTTC. Translating gives CASSFTGTGSGTSGYTF. V gene TRBV7-2 combines with J gene TRBJ1-2, with 9 bases aligning to TRBD1. Per germline, CDR1 SGHTA and CDR2 FQGNSA. The CDR3 runs to 17 residues. V shed 3 bases, J shed 7 bases, and the junction held 15 bases outside the gene matches.

This clonotype was seen more than once but under ten times. V is TRBV25-1 and J is TRBJ1-2; D possibly corresponds to TRBD1 (5 bases). Germline assignment: CDR1 MGHDK and CDR2 SYGVNS. Trimming removed 0 bases from V and 8 bases from J, with 16 bases in between. The CDR3 is 15 amino acids. CDR3 protein: CASSEYTDLGRGYTF. CDR3 nucleotides: TGTGCCAGCAGTGAATATACAGACCTGGGGCGCGGCTACACCTTC.

This clonotype was seen more than once but under ten times. This chain uses TRBV7-8 with TRBJ2-7, with D perhaps given as TRBD1 or TRBD2 (5 bases each). Per the germline V gene, CDR1 is SGHVS and CDR2 is FQNEAQ. The CDR3 length is 16 residues. Trimming removed 3 bases at V and 0 bases at J, with 15 bases between. The CDR3 sequence is CASSLWGGQSSYEQYF. The CDR3 DNA follows: TGTGCCAGCAGCTTGTGGGGCGGGCAGAGCTCCTACGAGCAGTACTTC.